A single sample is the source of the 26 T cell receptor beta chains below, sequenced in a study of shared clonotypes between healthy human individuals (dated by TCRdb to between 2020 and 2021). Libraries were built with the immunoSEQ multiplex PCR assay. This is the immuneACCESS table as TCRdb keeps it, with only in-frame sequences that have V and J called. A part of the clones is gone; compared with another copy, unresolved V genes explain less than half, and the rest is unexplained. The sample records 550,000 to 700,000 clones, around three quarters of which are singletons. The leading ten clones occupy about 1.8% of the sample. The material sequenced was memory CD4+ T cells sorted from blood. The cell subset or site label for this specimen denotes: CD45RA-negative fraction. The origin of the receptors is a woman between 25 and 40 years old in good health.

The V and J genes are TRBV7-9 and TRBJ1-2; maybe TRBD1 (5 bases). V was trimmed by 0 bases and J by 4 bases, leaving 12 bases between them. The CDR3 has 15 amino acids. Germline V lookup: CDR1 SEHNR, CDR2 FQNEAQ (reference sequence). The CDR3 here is CASSLAGGSPYGYTF. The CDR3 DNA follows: TGTGCCAGCAGCTTAGCGGGGGGTTCACCCTATGGCTACACCTTC. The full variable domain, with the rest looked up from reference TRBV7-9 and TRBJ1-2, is DTGVSQNPRHKITKRGQNVTFRCDPISEHNRLYWYRQTLGQGPEFLTYFQNEAQLEKSRLLSDRFSAERPKGSFSTLEIQRTEQGDSAMYLCASSLAGGSPYGYTFGSGTRLTVV.

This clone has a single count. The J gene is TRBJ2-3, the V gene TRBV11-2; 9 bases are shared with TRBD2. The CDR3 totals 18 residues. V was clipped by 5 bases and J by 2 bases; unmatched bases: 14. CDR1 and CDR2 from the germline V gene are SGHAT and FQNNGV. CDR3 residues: CASSQRGRAGGLTDTQYF. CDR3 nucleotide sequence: TGTGCCAGCAGCCAACGGGGCCGAGCGGGGGGACTCACAGATACGCAGTATTTT.

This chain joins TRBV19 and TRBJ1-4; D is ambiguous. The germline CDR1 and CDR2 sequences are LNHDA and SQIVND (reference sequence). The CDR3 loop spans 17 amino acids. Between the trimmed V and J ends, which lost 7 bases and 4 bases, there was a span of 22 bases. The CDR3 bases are TGTGCCAGTACCCCCAGTTTGAGGAAAACGCTTAATGAAAAACTGTTTTTT. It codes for CASTPSLRKTLNEKLFF.

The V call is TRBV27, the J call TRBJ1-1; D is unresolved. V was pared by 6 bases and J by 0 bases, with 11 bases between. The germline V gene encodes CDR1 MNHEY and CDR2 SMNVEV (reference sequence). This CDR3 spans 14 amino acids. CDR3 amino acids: CASRYSGLNTEAFF. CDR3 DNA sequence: TGTGCCAGCAGATACTCCGGACTGAACACTGAAGCTTTCTTT.

CDR3: CASSRGRTNYGYTF. In DNA form, the CDR3 reads TGTGCCAGCAGTCGCGGACGGACAAACTATGGCTACACCTTC. The chain recombines TRBV6-5 with TRBJ1-2; tentative D call: TRBD1 (5 bases). V was shortened by 5 bases and J by 2 bases, with 12 bases between the two germline ends. CDR1 is MNHEY, CDR2 SVGAGI, per germline. The CDR3 covers 14 residues.

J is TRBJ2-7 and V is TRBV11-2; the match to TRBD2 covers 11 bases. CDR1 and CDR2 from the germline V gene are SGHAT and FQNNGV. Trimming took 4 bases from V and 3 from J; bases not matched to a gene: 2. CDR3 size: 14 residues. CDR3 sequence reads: CASSSGLAGYEQYF. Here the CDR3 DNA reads TGTGCCAGCAGCTCAGGACTAGCGGGCTACGAGCAGTACTTC. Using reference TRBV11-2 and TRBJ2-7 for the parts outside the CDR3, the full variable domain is EAGVAQSPRYKIIEKRQSVAFWCNPISGHATLYWYQQILGQGPKLLIQFQNNGVVDDSQLPKDRFSAERLKGVDSTLKIQPAKLEDSAVYLCASSSGLAGYEQYFGPGTRLTVT.

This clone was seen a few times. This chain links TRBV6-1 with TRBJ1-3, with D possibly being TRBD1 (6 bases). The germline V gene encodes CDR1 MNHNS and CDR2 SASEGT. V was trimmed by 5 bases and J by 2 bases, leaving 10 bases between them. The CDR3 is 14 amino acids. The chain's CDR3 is CASSPGDTGNTIYF. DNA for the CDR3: TGTGCCAGCAGTCCGGGGGACACTGGAAACACCATATATTTT.

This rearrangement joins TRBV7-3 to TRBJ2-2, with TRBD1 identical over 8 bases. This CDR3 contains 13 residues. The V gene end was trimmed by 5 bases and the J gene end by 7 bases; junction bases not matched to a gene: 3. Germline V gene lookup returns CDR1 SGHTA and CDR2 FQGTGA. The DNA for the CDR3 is TGTGCCAGCAGCGGACAGGGTGGCGGGGAGCTGTTTTTT. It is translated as CASSGQGGGELFF.

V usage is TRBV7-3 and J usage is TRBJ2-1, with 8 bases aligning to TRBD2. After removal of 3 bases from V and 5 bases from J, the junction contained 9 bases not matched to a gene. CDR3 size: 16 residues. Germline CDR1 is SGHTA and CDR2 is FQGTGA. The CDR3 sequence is CASSLLAGMGDNEQFF. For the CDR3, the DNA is TGTGCCAGCAGCTTGTTAGCGGGGATGGGGGACAATGAGCAGTTCTTC.

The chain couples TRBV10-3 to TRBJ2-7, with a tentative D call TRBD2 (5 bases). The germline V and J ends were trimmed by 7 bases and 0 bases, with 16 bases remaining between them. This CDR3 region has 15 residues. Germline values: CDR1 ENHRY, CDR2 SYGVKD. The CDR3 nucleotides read TGTGCCATCAAGGATAGGTCGGGGAGCTCCTACGAGCAGTACTTC. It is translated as CAIKDRSGSSYEQYF.

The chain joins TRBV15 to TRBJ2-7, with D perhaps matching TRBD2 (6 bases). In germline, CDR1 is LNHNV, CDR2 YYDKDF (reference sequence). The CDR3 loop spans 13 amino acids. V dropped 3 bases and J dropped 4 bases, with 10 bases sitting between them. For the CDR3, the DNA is TGTGCCACCAGCAGCCAGGAGGGGTACGAGCAGTACTTC. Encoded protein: CATSSQEGYEQYF.

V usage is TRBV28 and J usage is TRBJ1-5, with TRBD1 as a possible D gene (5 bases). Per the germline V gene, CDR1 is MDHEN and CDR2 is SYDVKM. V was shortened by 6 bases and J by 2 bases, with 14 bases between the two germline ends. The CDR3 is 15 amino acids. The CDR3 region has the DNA TGTGCCAGCAGCCCTTCCCAGGGCGGCAATCAGCCCCAGCATTTT. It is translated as CASSPSQGGNQPQHF.

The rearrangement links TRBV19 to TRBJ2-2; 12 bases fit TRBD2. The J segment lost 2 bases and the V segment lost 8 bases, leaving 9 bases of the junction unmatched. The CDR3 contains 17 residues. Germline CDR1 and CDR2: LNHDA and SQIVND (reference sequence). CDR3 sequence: CASATRGLAGNTGELFF. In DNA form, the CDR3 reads TGTGCCAGTGCCACTAGAGGACTAGCGGGAAACACCGGGGAGCTGTTTTTT.

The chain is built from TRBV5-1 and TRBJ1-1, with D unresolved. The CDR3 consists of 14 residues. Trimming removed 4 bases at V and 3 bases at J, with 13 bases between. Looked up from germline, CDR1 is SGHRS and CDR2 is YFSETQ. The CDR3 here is CASSDQGLYTEAFF. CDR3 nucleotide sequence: TGCGCCAGCAGCGACCAAGGTTTGTACACTGAAGCTTTCTTT.

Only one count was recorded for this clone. The CDR3 loop is CASSQEKRTGTGFYEQYF. In DNA form, the CDR3 reads TGCGCCAGCAGCCAAGAAAAGCGGACCGGGACAGGGTTCTACGAGCAGTACTTC. The genes are TRBV4-1 and TRBJ2-7; 9 bases agree with TRBD1. Germline CDR1 MGHRA, CDR2 YSYEKL. J lost 3 bases, V lost 0 bases, and 12 bases had no gene match. The CDR3 extends over 18 amino acids.

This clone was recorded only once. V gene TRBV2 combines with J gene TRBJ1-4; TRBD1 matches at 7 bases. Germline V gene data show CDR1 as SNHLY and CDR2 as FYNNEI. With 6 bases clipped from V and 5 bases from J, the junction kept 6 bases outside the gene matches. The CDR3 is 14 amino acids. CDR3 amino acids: CASRGQAKNEKLFF. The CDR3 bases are TGTGCCAGCAGAGGACAGGCGAAGAATGAAAAACTGTTTTTT. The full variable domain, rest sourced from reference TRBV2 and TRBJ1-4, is EPEVTQTPSHQVTQMGQEVILRCVPISNHLYFYWYRQILGQKVEFLVSFYNNEISEKSEIFDDQFSVERPDGSNFTLKIRSTKLEDSAMYFCASRGQAKNEKLFFGSGTQLSVL.

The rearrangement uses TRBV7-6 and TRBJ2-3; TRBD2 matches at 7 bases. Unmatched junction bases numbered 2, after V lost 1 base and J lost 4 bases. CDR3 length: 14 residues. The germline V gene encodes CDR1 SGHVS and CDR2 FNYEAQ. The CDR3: CASSLELASDTQYF. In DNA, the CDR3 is TGTGCCAGCAGCTTAGAACTAGCGTCAGATACGCAGTATTTT.

Written as DNA, the CDR3 is TGTGCCAGCAGCGGAGAAACAGGGAGCTATGGCTACACCTTC. It translates to CASSGETGSYGYTF. V gene TRBV7-8 combines with J gene TRBJ1-2; tentatively, D is TRBD1 (6 bases). There are 14 residues in the CDR3. The germline gives CDR1 SGHVS, CDR2 FQNEAQ. V lost 5 bases, J lost 4 bases, and 14 bases lay in between.

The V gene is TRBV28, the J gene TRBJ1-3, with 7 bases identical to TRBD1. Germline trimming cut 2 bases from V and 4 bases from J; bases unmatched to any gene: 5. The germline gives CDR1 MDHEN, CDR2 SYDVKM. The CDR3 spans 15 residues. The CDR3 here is CASSLKGAGGNTIYF. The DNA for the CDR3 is TGTGCCAGCAGTTTAAAGGGGGCAGGGGGAAACACCATATATTTT.

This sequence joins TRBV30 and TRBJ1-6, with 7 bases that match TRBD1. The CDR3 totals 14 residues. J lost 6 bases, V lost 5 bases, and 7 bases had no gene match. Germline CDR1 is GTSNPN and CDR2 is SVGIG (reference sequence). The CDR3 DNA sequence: TGTGCCTGGTCGACAGGGATTTCTAATTCACCCCTCCACTTT. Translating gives CAWSTGISNSPLHF.

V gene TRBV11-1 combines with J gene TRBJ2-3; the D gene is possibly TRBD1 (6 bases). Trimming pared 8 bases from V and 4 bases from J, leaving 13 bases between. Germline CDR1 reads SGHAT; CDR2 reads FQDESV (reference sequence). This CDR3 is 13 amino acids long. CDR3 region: CASSQPGADTQYF. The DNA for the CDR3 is TGTGCCAGCTCCCAGCCAGGGGCAGATACGCAGTATTTT.

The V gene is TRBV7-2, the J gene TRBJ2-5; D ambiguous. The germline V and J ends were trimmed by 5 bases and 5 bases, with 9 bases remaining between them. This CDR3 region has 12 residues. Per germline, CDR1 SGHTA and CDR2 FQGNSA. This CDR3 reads CASSRGWETQYF. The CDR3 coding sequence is TGTGCCAGCAGCCGAGGATGGGAGACCCAGTACTTC.

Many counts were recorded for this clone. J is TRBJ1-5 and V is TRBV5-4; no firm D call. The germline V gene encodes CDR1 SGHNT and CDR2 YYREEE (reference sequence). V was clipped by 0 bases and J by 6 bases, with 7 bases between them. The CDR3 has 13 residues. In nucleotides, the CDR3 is TGTGCCAGCAGCTTGGGGGCCGGTCAGCCCCAGCATTTT. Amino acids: CASSLGAGQPQHF.

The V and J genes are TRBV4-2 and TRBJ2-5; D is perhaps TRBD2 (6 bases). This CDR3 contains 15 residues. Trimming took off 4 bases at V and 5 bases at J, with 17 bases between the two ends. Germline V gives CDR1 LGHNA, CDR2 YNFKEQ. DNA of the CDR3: TGTGCCAGCAGCCGGGGAACGGGAGAGGCGGAGACCCAGTACTTC. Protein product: CASSRGTGEAETQYF.

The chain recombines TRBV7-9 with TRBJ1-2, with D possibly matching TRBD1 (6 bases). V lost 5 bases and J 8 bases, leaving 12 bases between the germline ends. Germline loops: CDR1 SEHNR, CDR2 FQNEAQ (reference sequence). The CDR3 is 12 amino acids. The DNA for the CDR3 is TGTGCCAGCAGCCCAACAGGGCAAGGCTACACCTTC. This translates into CASSPTGQGYTF.

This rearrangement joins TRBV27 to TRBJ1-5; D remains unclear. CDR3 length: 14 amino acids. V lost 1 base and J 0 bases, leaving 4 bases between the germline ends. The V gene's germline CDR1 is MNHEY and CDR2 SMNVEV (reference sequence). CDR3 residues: CASSLWGSNQPQHF. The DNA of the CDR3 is TGTGCCAGCAGTTTATGGGGTAGCAATCAGCCCCAGCATTTT.